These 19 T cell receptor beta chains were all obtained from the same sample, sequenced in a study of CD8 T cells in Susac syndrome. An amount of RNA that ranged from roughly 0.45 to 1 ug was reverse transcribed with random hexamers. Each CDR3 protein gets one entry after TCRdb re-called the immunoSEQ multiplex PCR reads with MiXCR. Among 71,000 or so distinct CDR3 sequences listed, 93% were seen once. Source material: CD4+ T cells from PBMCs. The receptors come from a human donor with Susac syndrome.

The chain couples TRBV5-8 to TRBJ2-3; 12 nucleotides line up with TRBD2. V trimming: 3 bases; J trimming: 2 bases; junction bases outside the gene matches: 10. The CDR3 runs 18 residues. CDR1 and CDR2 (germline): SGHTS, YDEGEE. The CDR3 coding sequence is TGTGCCAGCAGCTCGGGACTAGCGGGTCCGGGTGCCACAGATACGCAGTATTTT. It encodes CASSSGLAGPGATDTQYF.

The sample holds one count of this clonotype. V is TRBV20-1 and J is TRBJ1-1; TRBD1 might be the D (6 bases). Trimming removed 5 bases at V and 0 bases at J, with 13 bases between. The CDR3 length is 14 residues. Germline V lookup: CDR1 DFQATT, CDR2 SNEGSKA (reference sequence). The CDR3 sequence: CSARTAPMNTEAFF. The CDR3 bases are TGCAGTGCTCGGACAGCACCAATGAACACTGAAGCTTTCTTT.

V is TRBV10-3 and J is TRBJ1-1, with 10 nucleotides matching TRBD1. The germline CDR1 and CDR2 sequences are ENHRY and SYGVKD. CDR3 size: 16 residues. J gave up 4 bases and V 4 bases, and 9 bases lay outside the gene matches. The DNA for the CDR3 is TGTGCCATCAGTGGGTTAGACAGGGGGCTCGCCACTGAAGCTTTCTTT. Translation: CAISGLDRGLATEAFF.

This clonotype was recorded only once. The CDR3 DNA reads TGCGCCAGCAGCCCCCGGGACAGGGGCCACTACGAGCAGTACTTC. It is translated as CASSPRDRGHYEQYF. The chain uses TRBV4-1 and TRBJ2-7, with TRBD1 identical over 10 bases. In germline, CDR1 is MGHRA, CDR2 YSYEKL. The CDR3 spans 15 residues. V trimming: 4 bases; J trimming: 3 bases; junction bases outside the gene matches: 6.

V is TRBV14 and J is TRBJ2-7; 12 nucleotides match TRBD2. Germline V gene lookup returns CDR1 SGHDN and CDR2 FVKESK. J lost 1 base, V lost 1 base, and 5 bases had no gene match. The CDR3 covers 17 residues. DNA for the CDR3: TGTGCCAGCAGCCAAGGGGAACTAGCGGGGGGATCCTACGAGCAGTACTTC. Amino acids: CASSQGELAGGSYEQYF.

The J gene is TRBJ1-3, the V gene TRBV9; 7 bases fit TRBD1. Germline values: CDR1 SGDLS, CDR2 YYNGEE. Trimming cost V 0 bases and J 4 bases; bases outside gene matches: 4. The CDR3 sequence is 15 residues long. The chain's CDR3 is CASSVGRTGGNTIYF. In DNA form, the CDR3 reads TGTGCCAGCAGCGTAGGAAGGACAGGCGGAAACACCATATATTTT.

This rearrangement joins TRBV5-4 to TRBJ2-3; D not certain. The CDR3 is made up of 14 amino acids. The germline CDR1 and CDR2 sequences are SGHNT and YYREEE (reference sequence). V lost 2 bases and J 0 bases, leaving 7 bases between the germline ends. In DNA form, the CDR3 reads TGTGCCAGCAGCTTCTTGGAGAGCACAGATACGCAGTATTTT. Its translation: CASSFLESTDTQYF.

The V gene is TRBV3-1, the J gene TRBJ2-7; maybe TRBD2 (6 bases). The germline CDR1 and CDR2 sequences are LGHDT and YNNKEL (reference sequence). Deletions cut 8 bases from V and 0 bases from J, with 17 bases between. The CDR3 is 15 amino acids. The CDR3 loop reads CASGTPGLSSYEQYF. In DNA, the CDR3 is TGTGCCAGCGGGACTCCGGGACTGAGCTCCTACGAGCAGTACTTC.

CDR3 sequence: CSAPSYNEQFF. The DNA of the CDR3 is TGCAGCGCTCCCTCCTACAATGAGCAGTTCTTC. J is TRBJ2-1 and V is TRBV29-1; D is ambiguous. The V and J ends lost 7 bases and 0 bases respectively, with 4 bases between them. The germline V gene encodes CDR1 SQVTM and CDR2 ANQGSEA. The CDR3 runs to 11 residues.

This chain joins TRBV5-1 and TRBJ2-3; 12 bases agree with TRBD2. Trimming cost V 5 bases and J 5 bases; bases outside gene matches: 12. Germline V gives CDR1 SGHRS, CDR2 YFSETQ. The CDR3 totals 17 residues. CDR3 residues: CASSRIASGGAVDTQYF. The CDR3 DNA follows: TGCGCCAGCAGTCGTATCGCTAGCGGGGGGGCAGTAGATACGCAGTATTTT. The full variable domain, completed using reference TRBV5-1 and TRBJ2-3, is KAGVTQTPRYLIKTRGQQVTLSCSPISGHRSVSWYQQTPGQGLQFLFEYFSETQRNKGNFPGRFSGRQFSNSRSEMNVSTLELGDSALYLCASSRIASGGAVDTQYFGPGTRLTVL.

CDR3 in DNA: TGTGCCAGCACTGATGACAGGGCTTTTGGGGAGCAGTACTTC. It encodes CASTDDRAFGEQYF. V usage is TRBV12-3 or TRBV12-4 and J usage is TRBJ2-7, with 7 bases identical to TRBD1. The trim removed 7 bases at V and 7 bases at J, leaving 13 bases unmatched. The CDR3 is 14 residues long.

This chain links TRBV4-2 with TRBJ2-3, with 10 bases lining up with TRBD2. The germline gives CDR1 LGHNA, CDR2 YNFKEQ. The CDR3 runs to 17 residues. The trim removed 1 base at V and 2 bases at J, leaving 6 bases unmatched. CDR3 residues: CASSQAKLAGSTDTQYF. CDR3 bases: TGTGCCAGCAGCCAAGCGAAACTAGCGGGGTCCACAGATACGCAGTATTTT.

In nucleotides, the CDR3 is TGTGCCAGCACTGTGTCGAACACCGGGGAGCTGTTTTTT. Translated: CASTVSNTGELFF. V and J are TRBV7-9 and TRBJ2-2; D not resolved. There are 13 residues in the CDR3. Per the germline V gene, CDR1 is SEHNR and CDR2 is FQNEAQ (reference sequence). The V gene lost 7 bases and the J gene lost 0 bases, with 6 bases spanning the gap.

This CDR3 reads CASSHGLSYGYTF. The CDR3 coding sequence is TGCGCCAGCAGCCACGGTCTGAGCTATGGCTACACCTTC. The V gene is TRBV4-1, the J gene TRBJ1-2, with unresolved D. Germline CDR1 is MGHRA and CDR2 is YSYEKL. The CDR3 runs 13 residues. V was shortened by 3 bases and J by 4 bases, with 9 bases between the two germline ends.

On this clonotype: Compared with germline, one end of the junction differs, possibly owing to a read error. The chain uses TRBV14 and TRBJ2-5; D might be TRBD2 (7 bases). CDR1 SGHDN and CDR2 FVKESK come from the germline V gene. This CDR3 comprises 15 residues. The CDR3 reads CASSQDRGLREAQYF. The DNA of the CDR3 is TGTGCCAGCAGCCAAGACAGGGGACTAAGAGAGGCCCAGTACTTC.

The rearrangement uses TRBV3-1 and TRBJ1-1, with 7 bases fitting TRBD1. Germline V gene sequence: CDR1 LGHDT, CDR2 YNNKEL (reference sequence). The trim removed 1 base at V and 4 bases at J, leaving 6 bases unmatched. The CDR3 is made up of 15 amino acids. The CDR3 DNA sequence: TGTGCCAGCAGCCAAGGGCGCCACAGGGGCACTGAAGCTTTCTTT. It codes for CASSQGRHRGTEAFF.

The CDR3 reads CASSRQEGYGYTF. The CDR3 DNA sequence: TGTGCCAGCAGCCGTCAAGAGGGCTATGGCTACACCTTC. This chain joins TRBV7-9 and TRBJ1-2; D gene ambiguous. The CDR3 sequence is 13 residues long. V was pared by 5 bases and J by 4 bases, with 11 bases between. Germline lookup yields CDR1 SEHNR and CDR2 FQNEAQ (reference sequence).

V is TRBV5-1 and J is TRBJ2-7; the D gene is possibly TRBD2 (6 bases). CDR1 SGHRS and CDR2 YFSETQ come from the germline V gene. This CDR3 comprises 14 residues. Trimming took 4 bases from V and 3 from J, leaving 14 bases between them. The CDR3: CASSPRDSLYEQYF. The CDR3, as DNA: TGCGCCAGCAGCCCCCGGGACTCTCTCTACGAGCAGTACTTC. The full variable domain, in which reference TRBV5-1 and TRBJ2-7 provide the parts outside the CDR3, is KAGVTQTPRYLIKTRGQQVTLSCSPISGHRSVSWYQQTPGQGLQFLFEYFSETQRNKGNFPGRFSGRQFSNSRSEMNVSTLELGDSALYLCASSPRDSLYEQYFGPGTRLTVT.

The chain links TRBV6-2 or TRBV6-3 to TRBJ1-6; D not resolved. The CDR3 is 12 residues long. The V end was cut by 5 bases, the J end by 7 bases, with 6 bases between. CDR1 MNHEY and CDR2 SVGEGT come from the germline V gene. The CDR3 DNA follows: TGTGCCAGCAGTCCGTCCAATTCACCCCTCCACTTT. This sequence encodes CASSPSNSPLHF.